This T cell receptor beta chain was identified during a study of blood T cell repertoires in COVID-19. At the level of the study: Samples came from the United States, Italy and Spain, spanning acute and convalescent COVID-19.

Per germline, CDR1 MDHEN and CDR2 SYDVKM. The CDR3 spans 14 residues. About this clone itself: At one end, the junction sequence differs from germline, possibly due to a read error.

Source study methods: Counts of nucleated cells, estimated from reference gene primer amplification, were obtained. Method: immunoSEQ multiplex PCR; TCRdb's copy keeps in-frame clones and lacks some. V and J calls and clone size are as listed in that table; D and trimming were resolved from the DNA. The sample contains 250,000 or so clones, roughly 84% of which appear only once. Source material: peripheral blood. This chain connects TRBV28 to TRBJ2-7, with TRBD2 identical over 14 bases. This receptor was taken from a man aged 55 to 70 with acute or convalescent COVID-19. The chain's CDR3 is CAGSWTSGRIEQYF. For the CDR3, the DNA is TGTGCCGGCAGTTGGACTAGCGGGAGGATCGAGCAGTACTTC. The full variable domain, its missing parts supplied by reference TRBV28 and TRBJ2-7, is DVKVTQSSRYLVKRTGEKVFLECVQDMDHENMFWYRQDPGLGLRLIYFSYDVKMKEKGDIPEGYSVSREKKERFSLILESASTNQTSMYLCAGSWTSGRIEQYFGPGTRLTVT.